This TCR beta chain stems from a study of T cell repertoires in cytomegalovirus infection. Background on the study: Matching HLA type, along with CMV infection, was indicated by public TCR beta signatures.

Broader study findings: Carriage of CMV together with the relevant HLA was identifiable through cumulative public TCR beta family frequency. There were HLA-C-restricted CMV-specific TCR beta clonotypes dominating the ex vivo response.

A single record per CDR3 protein comes from TCRdb applying MiXCR to the reads. The sample consists of fewer than 550,000 distinct CDR3 sequences, around 11% of them appearing once. This clonotype was recorded many times. Its antigen is still unknown. The CDR3 consists of 15 residues. Between the trimmed V and J ends, which lost 8 bases and 8 bases, there was a span of 24 bases. Germline assignment: CDR1 MNHEY and CDR2 SVGEGT. Sequences were obtained from PBMCs. V gene TRBV6-2 or TRBV6-3 combines with J gene TRBJ2-5; D could derive from TRBD1 or TRBD2 (5 bases each). The sequence was obtained from a human donor in good health (CMV status not recorded). Some clones in this sample may be carry-over from other donors' samples. The CDR3 sequence is CASSSDEGRGETQYF. CDR3 DNA: TGTGCCAGCTCGTCGGACGAGGGGCGTGGGGAAACCCAGTACTTC.